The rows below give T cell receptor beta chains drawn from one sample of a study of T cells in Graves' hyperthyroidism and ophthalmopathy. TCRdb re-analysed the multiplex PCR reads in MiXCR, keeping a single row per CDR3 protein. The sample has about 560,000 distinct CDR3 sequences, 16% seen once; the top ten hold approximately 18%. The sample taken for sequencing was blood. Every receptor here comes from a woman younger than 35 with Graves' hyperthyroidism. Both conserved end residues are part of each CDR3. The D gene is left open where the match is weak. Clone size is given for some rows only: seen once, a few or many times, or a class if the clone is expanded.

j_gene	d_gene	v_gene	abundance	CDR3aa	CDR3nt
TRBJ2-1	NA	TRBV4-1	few	CASSLQTSGRILPTRNNEQFF	TGCGCCAGCAGCCTTCAGACGAGTGGACGTATTCTCCCCACTCGCAACAATGAGCAGTTCTTC
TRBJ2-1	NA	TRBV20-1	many	CSARDSYNEQFF	TGCAGTGCTAGGGACTCCTACAATGAGCAGTTCTTC
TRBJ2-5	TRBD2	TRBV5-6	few	CASSPGGGATRETQYF	TGTGCCAGCAGCCCGGGGGGGGGGGCGACCAGGGAGACCCAGTACTTC
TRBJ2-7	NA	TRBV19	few	CASSIEGHSYEQYF	TGTGCCAGTAGTATTGAGGGCCACTCCTACGAGCAGTACTTC
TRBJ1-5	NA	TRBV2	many	CASSARNSNQPQHF	TGTGCCAGCAGTGCACGTAATAGCAATCAGCCCCAGCATTTT
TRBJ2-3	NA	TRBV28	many	CASSTWVAKNLSTDTQYF	TGTGCCAGCAGTACCTGGGTAGCGAAGAACCTTTCCACAGATACGCAGTATTTT
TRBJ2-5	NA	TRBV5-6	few	CASSLQNGEGLETQYF	TGTGCCAGCAGCTTGCAAAACGGAGAGGGCCTGGAGACCCAGTACTTC
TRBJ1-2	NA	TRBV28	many	CASSLWQSDGYTF	TGTGCCAGCAGTTTATGGCAGTCAGATGGCTACACCTTC
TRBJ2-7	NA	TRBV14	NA	CASSLKASYEQYF	TGTGCCAGCAGCCTTAAAGCCTCCTACGAGCAGTACTTC
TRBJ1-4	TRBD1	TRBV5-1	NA	CASSLGQGLWKLFF	TGCGCCAGCAGCTTGGGACAGGGTTTATGGAAACTGTTTTTT
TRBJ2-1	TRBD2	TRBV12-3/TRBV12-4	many	CASSQGLAGHRPYNEQFF	TGTGCCAGCAGTCAGGGACTAGCGGGGCACCGACCCTACAATGAGCAGTTCTTC
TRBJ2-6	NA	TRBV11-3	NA	CASSFYISGANVLTF	TGTGCCAGCAGCTTTTACATTTCCGGGGCCAACGTCCTGACTTTC
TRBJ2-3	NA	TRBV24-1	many	CATSDPRATSTDTQYF	TGTGCCACCAGTGATCCCAGGGCTACTAGCACAGATACGCAGTATTTT
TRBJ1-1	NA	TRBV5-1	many	CASSLEIGNTEAFF	TGCGCCAGCAGCTTGGAAATCGGGAACACTGAAGCTTTCTTT
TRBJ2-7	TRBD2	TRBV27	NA	CASSLASGRNEQYF	TGTGCCAGCAGTTTAGCTAGCGGGAGAAACGAGCAGTACTTC
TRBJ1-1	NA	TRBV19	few	CASSWGGQPNTEAFF	TGTGCCAGTAGCTGGGGAGGACAGCCGAACACTGAAGCTTTCTTT
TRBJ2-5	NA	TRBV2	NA	CASTMVQETQYF	TGTGCCAGCACCATGGTCCAAGAGACCCAGTACTTC
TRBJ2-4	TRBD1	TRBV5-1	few	CASSLTGGNIQYF	TGCGCCAGCAGCTTGACAGGGGGAAACATTCAGTACTTC
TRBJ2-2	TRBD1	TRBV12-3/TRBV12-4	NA	CASRTWTGVNTGELFF	TGTGCCAGCAGGACATGGACAGGCGTTAACACCGGGGAGCTGTTTTTT
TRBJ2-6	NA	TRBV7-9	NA	CASSLDLARGANVLTF	TGTGCCAGCAGCTTAGATTTGGCGAGAGGGGCCAACGTCCTGACTTTC
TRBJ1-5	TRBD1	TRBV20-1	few	CSATTDRGFVVQPQHF	TGCAGTGCTACCACTGACAGGGGGTTCGTTGTACAGCCCCAGCATTTT
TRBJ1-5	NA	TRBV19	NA	CASSYSELRSNQPQHF	TGTGCCAGTAGTTATTCCGAGTTAAGGAGCAATCAGCCCCAGCATTTT
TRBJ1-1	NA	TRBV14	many	CASSQVTGRDTEAFF	TGTGCCAGCAGCCAAGTCACCGGACGGGACACTGAAGCTTTCTTT
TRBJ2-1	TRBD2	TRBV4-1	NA	CASSPGVASGYNEQFF	TGCGCCAGCAGCCCGGGGGTGGCTAGCGGCTACAATGAGCAGTTCTTC
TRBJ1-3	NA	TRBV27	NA	CASTAGAASGNTIYF	TGTGCCAGCACCGCGGGGGCAGCCTCTGGAAACACCATATATTTT
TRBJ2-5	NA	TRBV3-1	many	CASSPLGWDEETQYF	TGTGCCAGCAGCCCCCTAGGGTGGGACGAAGAGACCCAGTACTTC
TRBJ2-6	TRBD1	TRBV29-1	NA	CSVRGDGTGGSGANVLTF	TGCAGCGTTCGGGGAGACGGGACAGGGGGCTCTGGGGCCAACGTCCTGACTTTC
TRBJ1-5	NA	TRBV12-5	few	CASGIPVDQPQHF	TGTGCTAGTGGGATACCAGTGGATCAGCCCCAGCATTTT
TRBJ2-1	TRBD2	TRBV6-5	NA	CASSYLAGPSIYNEQFF	TGTGCCAGCAGTTACCTAGCGGGGCCCTCCATCTACAATGAGCAGTTCTTC
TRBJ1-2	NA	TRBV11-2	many	CASSLVGTGDYGYTF	TGTGCCAGCAGCTTAGTTGGCACAGGAGACTATGGCTACACCTTC
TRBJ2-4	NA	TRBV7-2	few	CASSLRTVTPLDLAKNIQYF	TGTGCCAGCAGCCTTCGGACAGTAACCCCTCTCGATCTAGCCAAAAACATTCAGTACTTC